This is a list of T cell receptor beta chains from one sample in a study of regulatory T cells in long-lasting Graves disease. TCRdb processed the multiplex PCR reads anew with MiXCR; each CDR3 protein has one entry. The repertoire has under 450,000 distinct CDR3 sequences, under 20% of them found once; the top ten carry roughly 21%. These data also formed part of another study, on T cells in Graves' hyperthyroidism and ophthalmopathy.

Material: peripheral blood mononuclear cells (PBMCs), obtained at new diagnosis, from a patient treated with antithyroid drugs. The receptors here all came from a woman between 18 and 29 years old with Graves disease. Each CDR3 is given with its conserved first and last residue. Fields, in order: V gene, J gene, clone size, D gene, CDR3 protein, CDR3 DNA. A D gene is named only where the DNA matches it firmly. Size values are once, few and many counts, or a class for expanded clones, and some rows have none.

v_call: TRBV15
j_call: TRBJ2-7
clone_size: NA
d_call: TRBD1
cdr3_aa: CATSNRQGDHEQYF
cdr3_nt: TGTGCCACCAGCAACAGACAGGGAGATCACGAGCAGTACTTC

v_call: TRBV7-3
j_call: TRBJ2-7
clone_size: NA
d_call: NA
cdr3_aa: CASSFTGSGYTYEQYF
cdr3_nt: TGTGCCAGCAGCTTTACAGGGTCGGGATACACCTACGAGCAGTACTTC

v_call: TRBV9
j_call: TRBJ2-7
clone_size: many
d_call: NA
cdr3_aa: CASSDREGTSAYEQYF
cdr3_nt: TGTGCCAGCAGCGACCGTGAGGGGACGTCAGCCTACGAGCAGTACTTC

v_call: TRBV3-1
j_call: TRBJ2-2
clone_size: many
d_call: TRBD2
cdr3_aa: CASSQGLAENTGELFF
cdr3_nt: TGTGCCAGCAGCCAGGGACTAGCGGAGAACACCGGGGAGCTGTTTTTT

v_call: TRBV3-1
j_call: TRBJ2-1
clone_size: many
d_call: NA
cdr3_aa: CASSQGLPLSYNEQFF
cdr3_nt: TGTGCCAGCAGCCAAGGACTACCCCTCTCCTACAATGAGCAGTTCTTC

v_call: TRBV7-3
j_call: TRBJ2-2
clone_size: few
d_call: NA
cdr3_aa: CASSLTGETGELFF
cdr3_nt: TGTGCCAGCAGCTTAACAGGGGAGACCGGGGAGCTGTTTTTT

v_call: TRBV4-1
j_call: TRBJ2-2
clone_size: few
d_call: NA
cdr3_aa: CASSQKFSAGELFF
cdr3_nt: TGCGCCAGCAGCCAGAAGTTCTCCGCCGGGGAGCTGTTTTTT

v_call: TRBV9
j_call: TRBJ2-4
clone_size: NA
d_call: NA
cdr3_aa: CASSTEGENIQYF
cdr3_nt: TGTGCCAGCAGTACGGAGGGAGAAAACATTCAGTACTTC

v_call: TRBV13
j_call: TRBJ1-5
clone_size: few
d_call: TRBD1
cdr3_aa: CASSLGTVDQPQHF
cdr3_nt: TGTGCCAGCAGCCTAGGGACAGTAGACCAGCCCCAGCATTTT

v_call: TRBV3-1
j_call: TRBJ1-4
clone_size: many
d_call: NA
cdr3_aa: CASSSQLNEKLFF
cdr3_nt: TGTGCCAGCAGTTCACAGCTTAATGAAAAACTGTTTTTT

v_call: TRBV5-1
j_call: TRBJ2-3
clone_size: NA
d_call: TRBD2
cdr3_aa: CASRWTSGSGTDTQYF
cdr3_nt: TGCGCCAGCAGGTGGACTAGCGGGAGCGGCACAGATACGCAGTATTTT

v_call: TRBV29-1
j_call: TRBJ1-1
clone_size: NA
d_call: NA
cdr3_aa: CSAADRLNTEAFF
cdr3_nt: TGCAGCGCCGCAGACAGACTGAACACTGAAGCTTTCTTT

v_call: TRBV7-3
j_call: TRBJ2-3
clone_size: few
d_call: NA
cdr3_aa: CASSSSIDTDTQYF
cdr3_nt: TGTGCCAGCAGCTCTTCCATAGACACAGATACGCAGTATTTT

v_call: TRBV28
j_call: TRBJ1-1
clone_size: many
d_call: NA
cdr3_aa: CASAPVQGTEAFF
cdr3_nt: TGTGCCAGCGCACCCGTACAGGGTACTGAAGCTTTCTTT

v_call: TRBV11-2
j_call: TRBJ2-7
clone_size: many
d_call: NA
cdr3_aa: CASTPPASGDF
cdr3_nt: TGTGCCAGCACTCCCCCGGCATCAGGGGACTTC

v_call: TRBV20-1
j_call: TRBJ2-7
clone_size: many
d_call: NA
cdr3_aa: CSALSSQTYEQYF
cdr3_nt: TGCAGTGCTTTGTCTAGCCAAACCTACGAGCAGTACTTC

v_call: TRBV6-1
j_call: TRBJ2-7
clone_size: many
d_call: TRBD1
cdr3_aa: CASSEGGWGQRLWGNEQYF
cdr3_nt: TGTGCCAGCAGTGAAGGTGGATGGGGACAGCGTCTTTGGGGGAACGAGCAGTACTTC

v_call: TRBV20-1
j_call: TRBJ2-1
clone_size: NA
d_call: TRBD2
cdr3_aa: CSASGLAAYNEQFF
cdr3_nt: TGCAGTGCTAGTGGGCTAGCGGCCTACAATGAGCAGTTCTTC

v_call: TRBV6-1
j_call: TRBJ1-2
clone_size: NA
d_call: NA
cdr3_aa: CASSRAGDPRGSGYTF
cdr3_nt: TGTGCCAGCAGTCGAGCAGGGGACCCTCGGGGGTCGGGCTACACCTTC

v_call: TRBV2
j_call: TRBJ1-1
clone_size: many
d_call: NA
cdr3_aa: CASSEGRITEAFF
cdr3_nt: TGTGCCAGCAGTGAGGGCAGGATCACTGAAGCTTTCTTT

v_call: TRBV20-1
j_call: TRBJ2-3
clone_size: many
d_call: NA
cdr3_aa: CSAPRAPGTDTQYF
cdr3_nt: TGCAGTGCCCCCCGGGCCCCAGGCACAGATACGCAGTATTTT

v_call: TRBV7-2
j_call: TRBJ2-3
clone_size: many
d_call: NA
cdr3_aa: CASSPRISADTQYF
cdr3_nt: TGTGCCAGCAGCCCCCGGATTAGCGCAGATACGCAGTATTTT

v_call: TRBV11-2
j_call: TRBJ2-7
clone_size: many
d_call: NA
cdr3_aa: CASILGLYSRSSYEQYF
cdr3_nt: TGTGCCAGCATCCTCGGACTGTATTCTAGAAGCTCCTACGAGCAGTACTTC

v_call: TRBV7-9
j_call: TRBJ2-7
clone_size: many
d_call: NA
cdr3_aa: CASSSQDRDYEQYF
cdr3_nt: TGTGCCAGCAGCTCCCAAGACAGAGACTACGAGCAGTACTTC

v_call: TRBV20-1
j_call: TRBJ2-3
clone_size: many
d_call: NA
cdr3_aa: CSAYRDHPDTQYF
cdr3_nt: TGCAGTGCCTATAGGGATCACCCAGATACGCAGTATTTT

v_call: TRBV11-2
j_call: TRBJ2-2
clone_size: NA
d_call: TRBD1
cdr3_aa: CASSQRRTGDTNTGELFF
cdr3_nt: TGTGCCAGCAGCCAAAGGCGGACAGGGGACACAAACACCGGGGAGCTGTTTTTT

v_call: TRBV5-6
j_call: TRBJ2-7
clone_size: many
d_call: TRBD1
cdr3_aa: CASSYTTGETYEQYF
cdr3_nt: TGTGCCAGCAGCTATACTACAGGGGAAACCTACGAGCAGTACTTC

v_call: TRBV20-1
j_call: TRBJ2-7
clone_size: NA
d_call: TRBD2
cdr3_aa: CSAPPGTSGGAVEQYF
cdr3_nt: TGCAGTGCACCTCCCGGGACTAGCGGGGGGGCAGTCGAGCAGTACTTC

v_call: TRBV9
j_call: TRBJ1-4
clone_size: NA
d_call: NA
cdr3_aa: CASSVAEGTNEKLFF
cdr3_nt: TGTGCCAGCAGCGTAGCTGAAGGGACTAATGAAAAACTGTTTTTT

v_call: TRBV5-1
j_call: TRBJ2-3
clone_size: many
d_call: NA
cdr3_aa: CASTLTPTSTDTQYF
cdr3_nt: TGCGCCAGCACCCTTACACCTACTAGCACAGATACGCAGTATTTT

v_call: TRBV5-1
j_call: TRBJ1-6
clone_size: NA
d_call: TRBD1
cdr3_aa: CASSSSGQKPSPLHF
cdr3_nt: TGCGCCAGCAGCTCTTCGGGACAGAAGCCTTCACCCCTCCACTTT

v_call: TRBV19
j_call: TRBJ1-1
clone_size: few
d_call: TRBD1
cdr3_aa: CASSTYRGENTEAFF
cdr3_nt: TGTGCCAGTAGTACATACAGGGGGGAGAACACTGAAGCTTTCTTT

v_call: TRBV3-1
j_call: TRBJ1-6
clone_size: many
d_call: NA
cdr3_aa: CASSQDTGAGRDSPLHF
cdr3_nt: TGTGCCAGCAGCCAAGATACCGGGGCAGGAAGGGATTCACCCCTCCACTTT

v_call: TRBV2
j_call: TRBJ1-5
clone_size: few
d_call: NA
cdr3_aa: CASSPTRDRWHF
cdr3_nt: TGTGCCAGCAGTCCCACCCGGGACCGCTGGCATTTT

v_call: TRBV20-1
j_call: TRBJ1-2
clone_size: many
d_call: TRBD1
cdr3_aa: CSATQGPGYGYTF
cdr3_nt: TGCAGTGCCACACAGGGGCCGGGGTATGGCTACACCTTC

v_call: TRBV3-1
j_call: TRBJ1-6
clone_size: NA
d_call: TRBD1
cdr3_aa: CASSQEVGTEYSPLHF
cdr3_nt: TGTGCCAGCAGCCAAGAAGTAGGGACAGAGTATTCACCCCTCCACTTT

v_call: TRBV7-9
j_call: TRBJ2-3
clone_size: many
d_call: TRBD1
cdr3_aa: CASSTTGGTDTQYF
cdr3_nt: TGTGCCAGCAGCACGACAGGGGGCACAGATACGCAGTATTTT

v_call: TRBV6-1
j_call: TRBJ2-7
clone_size: NA
d_call: NA
cdr3_aa: CASRGYLYEQYF
cdr3_nt: TGTGCCAGCAGGGGCTATTTATACGAGCAGTACTTC

v_call: TRBV5-1
j_call: TRBJ2-5
clone_size: few
d_call: TRBD1
cdr3_aa: CASSLGQGAPETQYF
cdr3_nt: TGCGCCAGCAGCCTGGGACAGGGGGCGCCGGAGACCCAGTACTTC

v_call: TRBV5-1
j_call: TRBJ2-3
clone_size: many
d_call: TRBD2
cdr3_aa: CASSFGLAGDEDTQYF
cdr3_nt: TGCGCCAGCAGCTTCGGACTAGCGGGAGATGAGGATACGCAGTATTTT

v_call: TRBV3-1
j_call: TRBJ2-5
clone_size: many
d_call: TRBD2
cdr3_aa: CASSQPLSGAQETQYF
cdr3_nt: TGTGCCAGCAGCCAACCTCTTAGCGGGGCCCAAGAGACCCAGTACTTC

v_call: TRBV28
j_call: TRBJ1-5
clone_size: many
d_call: NA
cdr3_aa: CASSLPPGEGNQPQHF
cdr3_nt: TGTGCCAGCAGTCTTCCGCCCGGGGAAGGCAATCAGCCCCAGCATTTT

v_call: TRBV20-1
j_call: TRBJ2-2
clone_size: many
d_call: NA
cdr3_aa: CSAEDSVGNTGELFF
cdr3_nt: TGCAGTGCTGAGGACTCCGTGGGGAACACCGGGGAGCTGTTTTTT

v_call: TRBV6-2/TRBV6-3
j_call: TRBJ1-2
clone_size: NA
d_call: TRBD1
cdr3_aa: CAARGGGIYGYTF
cdr3_nt: TGTGCCGCCCGAGGAGGGGGCATCTATGGCTACACCTTC

v_call: TRBV12-3/TRBV12-4
j_call: TRBJ2-3
clone_size: NA
d_call: NA
cdr3_aa: CASSGGRADKLGTQYF
cdr3_nt: TGTGCCAGCAGTGGGGGGAGAGCGGATAAGCTCGGTACGCAGTATTTT

v_call: TRBV12-3/TRBV12-4
j_call: TRBJ1-2
clone_size: NA
d_call: TRBD1
cdr3_aa: CASSSRGNLNYGYTF
cdr3_nt: TGTGCCAGCAGTAGCAGGGGGAATCTTAACTATGGCTACACCTTC

v_call: TRBV9
j_call: TRBJ1-1
clone_size: many
d_call: NA
cdr3_aa: CASSVAGGLNTEAFF
cdr3_nt: TGTGCCAGCAGCGTAGCTGGGGGGCTGAACACTGAAGCTTTCTTT

v_call: TRBV7-9
j_call: TRBJ2-3
clone_size: many
d_call: NA
cdr3_aa: CASSSRGGGSAGPDTQYF
cdr3_nt: TGTGCCAGCAGCTCCCGCGGCGGAGGGTCTGCGGGGCCAGATACGCAGTATTTT

v_call: TRBV7-9
j_call: TRBJ2-7
clone_size: few
d_call: TRBD2
cdr3_aa: CASSLDGVRGPSGLAGTKHYEQYF
cdr3_nt: TGTGCCAGCAGCCTAGACGGAGTACGGGGCCCGTCGGGACTAGCGGGAACCAAGCACTACGAGCAGTACTTC

v_call: TRBV27
j_call: TRBJ1-1
clone_size: many
d_call: NA
cdr3_aa: CASSRNPPLQRNTEAFF
cdr3_nt: TGTGCCAGCAGTCGGAATCCCCCGTTACAGAGGAACACTGAAGCTTTCTTT

v_call: TRBV6-2/TRBV6-3
j_call: TRBJ2-2
clone_size: NA
d_call: NA
cdr3_aa: CASSYSSGGSTGELFF
cdr3_nt: TGTGCCAGCAGTTACTCTTCTGGGGGGAGCACCGGGGAGCTGTTTTTT

v_call: TRBV5-1
j_call: TRBJ2-3
clone_size: many
d_call: TRBD2
cdr3_aa: CASRISGRAEDTQYF
cdr3_nt: TGCGCCAGCAGGATTAGCGGGAGGGCCGAGGATACGCAGTATTTT

v_call: TRBV11-2
j_call: TRBJ1-5
clone_size: many
d_call: NA
cdr3_aa: CASSWGRGQPQHF
cdr3_nt: TGTGCCAGCAGCTGGGGCCGTGGGCAGCCCCAGCATTTT

v_call: TRBV5-5
j_call: TRBJ1-1
clone_size: NA
d_call: NA
cdr3_aa: CASSLSGVSTEAFF
cdr3_nt: TGTGCCAGCAGCTTGTCGGGGGTGAGCACTGAAGCTTTCTTT

v_call: TRBV10-3
j_call: TRBJ2-7
clone_size: many
d_call: TRBD1
cdr3_aa: CAIRGDSAYEQYF
cdr3_nt: TGTGCCATCAGAGGGGACAGCGCCTACGAGCAGTACTTC